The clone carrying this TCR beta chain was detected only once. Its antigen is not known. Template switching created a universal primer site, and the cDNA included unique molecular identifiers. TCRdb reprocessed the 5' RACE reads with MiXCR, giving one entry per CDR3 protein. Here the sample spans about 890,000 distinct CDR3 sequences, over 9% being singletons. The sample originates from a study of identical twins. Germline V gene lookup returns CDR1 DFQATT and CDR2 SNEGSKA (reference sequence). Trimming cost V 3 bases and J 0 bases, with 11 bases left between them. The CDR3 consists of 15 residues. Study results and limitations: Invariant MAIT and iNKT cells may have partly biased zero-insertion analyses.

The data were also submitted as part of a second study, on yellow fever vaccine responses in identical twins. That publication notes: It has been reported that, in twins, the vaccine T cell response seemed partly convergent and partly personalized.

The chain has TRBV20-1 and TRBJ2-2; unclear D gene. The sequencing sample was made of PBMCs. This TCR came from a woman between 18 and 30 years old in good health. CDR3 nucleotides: TGCAGTGCTAGCAAATGGACGGCGAACACCGGGGAGCTGTTTTTT. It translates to CSASKWTANTGELFF.